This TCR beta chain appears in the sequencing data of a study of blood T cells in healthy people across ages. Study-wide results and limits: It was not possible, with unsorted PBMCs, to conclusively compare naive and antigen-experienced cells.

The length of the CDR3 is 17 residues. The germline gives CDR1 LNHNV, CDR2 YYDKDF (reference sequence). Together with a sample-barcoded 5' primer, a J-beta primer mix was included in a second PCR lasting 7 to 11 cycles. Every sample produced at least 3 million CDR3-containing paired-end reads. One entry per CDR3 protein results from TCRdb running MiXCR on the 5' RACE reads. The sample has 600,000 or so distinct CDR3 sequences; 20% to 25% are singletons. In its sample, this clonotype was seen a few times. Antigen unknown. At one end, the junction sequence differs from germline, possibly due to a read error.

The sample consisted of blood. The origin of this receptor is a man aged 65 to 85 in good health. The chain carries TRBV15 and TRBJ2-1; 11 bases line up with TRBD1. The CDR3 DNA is TGTGCCGCCAGCAGAGATAATCGTGGGACAGGGGGTAGTGAGCAGTTCTTC. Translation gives CAASRDNRGTGGSEQFF.